The sequence of this T cell receptor beta chain was determined in a study of T cells in Graves' hyperthyroidism and ophthalmopathy. The CDR3 regions of TCR beta were amplified from RNA transcripts. Using the HTBI primer set, a first-round RT-PCR was run on the TCR CDR3. Via MiXCR, TCRdb re-called the multiplex PCR reads, giving one row per CDR3 protein. The data contain 330,000 or so distinct CDR3 sequences, 15% to 20% of them seen just once; the ten biggest clones take up under 45%. In this sample, this clonotype turned up a few times. The V gene end was trimmed by 3 bases and the J gene end by 4 bases; junction bases not matched to a gene: 5. Germline V gene sequence: CDR1 MDHEN, CDR2 SYDVKM. This CDR3 spans 16 amino acids. Patients showing uncontrolled infection, other autoimmune disease, pregnancy or lactation were ineligible.

The sample taken for sequencing was blood. The source of this sequence is a man aged 50-60 years with Graves' ophthalmopathy. The V call is TRBV28, the J call TRBJ2-7; TRBD2 aligns across 14 bases. CDR3 bases: TGTGCCAGCAGTTTGGGGACTAGCGGGAGACCTTACGAGCAGTACTTC. It translates to CASSLGTSGRPYEQYF. Filled out from reference TRBV28 and TRBJ2-7, the complete variable domain reads DVKVTQSSRYLVKRTGEKVFLECVQDMDHENMFWYRQDPGLGLRLIYFSYDVKMKEKGDIPEGYSVSREKKERFSLILESASTNQTSMYLCASSLGTSGRPYEQYFGPGTRLTVT.